Described below is a single T cell receptor (beta chain) sequence and its context. Here immunoSEQ multiplex PCR was the method, and the copy in TCRdb shows in-frame clones only, minus some. Seen here are 25,000 to 35,000 clones, around nine tenths observed once, and the top ten hold around 47%. The data were obtained in a study of lymphopenia after photon versus proton radiotherapy. There are 14 residues in the CDR3. In germline, CDR1 is MNHEY, CDR2 SMNVEV (reference sequence). Trimming took 3 bases from V and 1 from J, leaving 7 bases between them. The chain combines TRBV27 with TRBJ1-5; D not certain. The sample in question was peripheral blood, obtained from a patient treated with proton-based radiotherapy. The TCR sequence derives from a woman aged 55-70 years with cholangiocarcinoma. Some clones in this sample may be carry-over from other donors' samples. The CDR3 sequence: CASSLRESNQPQHF. CDR3 DNA sequence: TGTGCCAGCAGTTTGAGAGAGAGCAATCAGCCCCAGCATTTT.